What follows are 30 T cell receptor beta chains derived from one specimen sequenced in a study of memory CD4+ T cells and cytomegalovirus serostatus. Single viable CD3+CD4+CD8-CD45RO+ cells were sorted as the memory CD4+ T cells. Assay: immunoSEQ multiplex PCR; the TCRdb copy retains only in-frame clones and omits some. The sample contains approximately 47,000 clones, about 78% of which appear only once. Sequencing input: memory CD4+ T cells from blood. These receptors came from an adult in good health and CMV-seronegative.

This clone showed up just a few times. The chain combines TRBV18 with TRBJ2-1, with 9 bases identical to TRBD2. Germline-derived CDR1 and CDR2 are KGHSH and LQKENI. V lost 2 bases, J lost 2 bases, and 7 bases stayed unmatched. There are 17 residues in the CDR3. The CDR3, as DNA: TGTGCCAGCTCACCAGCGGCGGTAGCGGGGGCCTACAATGAGCAGTTCTTC. Its translation: CASSPAAVAGAYNEQFF. Looking up the rest from reference TRBV18 and TRBJ2-1 gives the full variable domain: NAGVMQNPRHLVRRRGQEARLRCSPMKGHSHVYWYRQLPEEGLKFMVYLQKENIIDESGMPKERFSAEFPKEGPSILRIQQVVRGDSAAYFCASSPAAVAGAYNEQFFGPGTRLTVL.

The chain couples TRBV4-1 to TRBJ2-7, with 8 bases fitting TRBD1. J gave up 5 bases and V 6 bases, and 15 bases lay outside the gene matches. The germline CDR1 and CDR2 sequences are MGHRA and YSYEKL. The CDR3 runs to 16 residues. The CDR3 sequence: CASRPNPGTGHHEQYF. The CDR3 nucleotides are TGCGCCAGCAGGCCAAATCCCGGGACAGGTCACCACGAGCAGTACTTC.

The V gene is TRBV14, the J gene TRBJ1-3, with 7 bases matching TRBD1. The CDR3 has 16 amino acids. CDR1 is SGHDN and CDR2 is FVKESK in the germline V gene. V dropped 1 base and J dropped 3; count of bases not matched to a gene: 6. CDR3 amino acids: CASSQVQGFVGNTIYF. Here the CDR3 DNA reads TGTGCCAGCAGCCAAGTACAGGGGTTTGTTGGAAACACCATATATTTT.

The CDR3 DNA sequence: TGTGCCAGCAGCTCGACCAGGACTAATGGCTACACCTTC. Residues: CASSSTRTNGYTF. V gene TRBV7-8 combines with J gene TRBJ1-2; no definite D call. CDR1 is SGHVS, CDR2 FQNEAQ, per germline. The CDR3 sequence is 13 residues long. V gave up 4 bases and J gave up 6 bases, with 12 bases separating them.

The chain links TRBV28 to TRBJ1-5, with TRBD1 matching 10 bases. This CDR3 contains 18 residues. Germline-derived CDR1 and CDR2 are MDHEN and SYDVKM. V shed 3 bases, J shed 1 base, and the junction held 9 bases outside the gene matches. The CDR3 DNA is TGTGCCAGCAGTTTGGTTGACAGGGGGCTTTGGAGCAATCAGCCCCAGCATTTT. Residues: CASSLVDRGLWSNQPQHF.

The chain uses TRBV5-1 and TRBJ2-3; the D is unclear. The germline V and J ends were trimmed by 0 bases and 5 bases, with 13 bases remaining between them. Germline lookup yields CDR1 SGHRS and CDR2 YFSETQ. CDR3 length: 15 residues. The CDR3 DNA reads as TGCGCCAGCAGCTTGGAGACTCCCGGCTTAGATACGCAGTATTTT. This sequence encodes CASSLETPGLDTQYF.

V is TRBV14 and J is TRBJ2-2, with D perhaps matching TRBD1 (6 bases). CDR3 size: 15 residues. The V end was cut by 4 bases, the J end by 4 bases, with 13 bases between. Germline V gene sequence: CDR1 SGHDN, CDR2 FVKESK. The CDR3 region is CASSRPGVATGELFF. In DNA form, the CDR3 reads TGTGCCAGCAGCCGGCCAGGGGTCGCCACCGGGGAGCTGTTTTTT.

The gene calls are TRBV28 and TRBJ2-7, with D perhaps matching TRBD1 (5 bases). V lost 3 bases, J lost 3 bases, and 12 bases lay in between. Germline lookup yields CDR1 MDHEN and CDR2 SYDVKM. The CDR3 sequence is 14 residues long. CDR3 loop: CASSFPRRGYEQYF. CDR3 nucleotide sequence: TGTGCCAGCAGTTTCCCTCGAAGGGGCTACGAGCAGTACTTC.

There are a few counts of this clone. The V call is TRBV18, the J call TRBJ1-1; TRBD1 aligns across 9 bases. The CDR3 is 14 amino acids. Per germline, CDR1 KGHSH and CDR2 LQKENI. The ends lost 5 bases at V and 4 bases at J; junction bases unmatched: 5. The chain's CDR3 is CASSIQGAGTEAFF. CDR3 nucleotide sequence: TGTGCCAGCTCAATACAGGGGGCCGGCACTGAAGCTTTCTTT. Based on the CDR3 plus reference TRBV18 and TRBJ1-1, the full variable domain is NAGVMQNPRHLVRRRGQEARLRCSPMKGHSHVYWYRQLPEEGLKFMVYLQKENIIDESGMPKERFSAEFPKEGPSILRIQQVVRGDSAAYFCASSIQGAGTEAFFGQGTRLTVV.

The chain's CDR3 is CASSPRDRDHYGYTF. The CDR3 bases are TGTGCCAGCAGCCCGCGGGACAGGGATCACTATGGCTACACCTTC. The rearrangement joins TRBV7-9 to TRBJ1-2; 9 bases map to TRBD1. Germline V gives CDR1 SEHNR, CDR2 FQNEAQ (reference sequence). The CDR3 spans 15 residues. J was trimmed by 3 bases and V by 5 bases; bases with no gene match: 7.

This clone has just a few counts. The gene calls are TRBV2 and TRBJ1-1; D is perhaps TRBD1 (6 bases). This CDR3 region has 12 residues. Deletions cut 7 bases from V and 4 bases from J, with 10 bases between. Germline V lookup: CDR1 SNHLY, CDR2 FYNNEI. The CDR3 sequence is CASKVGGTEAFF. In DNA form, the CDR3 reads TGTGCCAGCAAGGTAGGGGGCACTGAAGCTTTCTTT.

The V call is TRBV12-5, the J call TRBJ2-2; weak D call: TRBD2 (5 bases). V was pared by 0 bases and J by 4 bases, with 12 bases between. This CDR3 is 16 amino acids long. The germline V gene encodes CDR1 LGHNT and CDR2 FRNRAP. DNA for the CDR3: TGTGCTAGTGGTTTGGTGACCCCTGGAGGCACCGGGGAGCTGTTTTTT. It is translated as CASGLVTPGGTGELFF.

V is TRBV28 and J is TRBJ1-2; 9 bases line up with TRBD1. CDR3 size: 16 residues. V lost 4 bases, J lost 3 bases, and 9 bases stayed unmatched. CDR1 is MDHEN and CDR2 is SYDVKM in the germline V gene. The CDR3 nucleotides are TGTGCCAGCAGTTCCCCCGGACAGGGGATCGACTATGGCTACACCTTC. It translates to CASSSPGQGIDYGYTF.

V is TRBV18 and J is TRBJ1-5; D ambiguous. This CDR3 region has 14 residues. V was shortened by 3 bases and J by 4 bases, with 10 bases between the two germline ends. Germline V CDR1 and CDR2: KGHSH, LQKENI. DNA for the CDR3: TGTGCCAGCTCACCGGGCCTAGGGAATCAGCCCCAGCATTTT. Amino acids: CASSPGLGNQPQHF.

The chain recombines TRBV28 with TRBJ2-1, with a possible D match to TRBD2 (6 bases). The V end lost 7 bases, the J end lost 4 bases, and 11 bases lay between the germline ends. The CDR3 loop spans 13 amino acids. Germline assignment: CDR1 MDHEN and CDR2 SYDVKM. The CDR3 sequence: CASNGGRYNEQFF. For the CDR3, the DNA is TGTGCCAGCAACGGGGGTAGGTACAATGAGCAGTTCTTC.

This clone came up a few times. The J gene is TRBJ1-2, the V gene TRBV28; 10 bases align to TRBD1. Germline CDR1 and CDR2: MDHEN and SYDVKM. There are 12 residues in the CDR3. With 6 bases clipped from V and 8 bases from J, the junction kept 3 bases outside the gene matches. In DNA form, the CDR3 reads TGTGCCAGCAGGACAGGGGGCTACGGCTACACCTTC. Its translation: CASRTGGYGYTF.

This chain uses TRBV27 with TRBJ2-1, with 11 nucleotides matching TRBD1. From germline, CDR1 is MNHEY and CDR2 SMNVEV (reference sequence). The CDR3 has 17 residues. V lost 5 bases to trimming and J lost 4 bases; unmatched junction nucleotides: 10. The CDR3 sequence is CASSPSGTGGNYNEQFF. In nucleotides, the CDR3 is TGTGCCAGCAGTCCCTCCGGGACAGGGGGAAATTACAATGAGCAGTTCTTC.

The rearrangement links TRBV15 to TRBJ1-5, with D tentatively TRBD1 (6 bases). Germline V gene sequence: CDR1 LNHNV, CDR2 YYDKDF (reference sequence). Trimming stripped 7 bases from V and 2 bases from J, with 12 bases between. This CDR3 is 14 amino acids long. CDR3 sequence (DNA): TGTGCCACCACCGGGGGGGGCGGCAATCAGCCCCAGCATTTT. Translation: CATTGGGGNQPQHF.

This clone was recorded only once. The rearrangement uses TRBV5-1 and TRBJ2-7; D remains unclear. Germline CDR1 and CDR2: SGHRS and YFSETQ. The CDR3 has 11 amino acids. Trimming removed 3 bases from V and 6 bases from J, with 7 bases in between. The CDR3 bases are TGCGCCAGCAGCTGGTCGGGCGAGCAGTACTTC. Protein: CASSWSGEQYF.

The V call is TRBV5-8, the J call TRBJ2-5; TRBD2 aligns across 7 bases. The CDR3 sequence is 15 residues long. The germline gives CDR1 SGHTS, CDR2 YDEGEE. V dropped 0 bases and J dropped 4; count of bases not matched to a gene: 6. In nucleotides, the CDR3 is TGTGCCAGCAGCTTGGGACTAGCTAAGGGAGAGACCCAGTACTTC. The encoded protein is CASSLGLAKGETQYF.

This sequence joins TRBV5-6 and TRBJ2-5, with TRBD1 matching over 10 bases. Trimming took 4 bases from V and 4 from J; bases not matched to a gene: 7. The CDR3 totals 15 residues. Germline CDR1 is SGHDT and CDR2 is YYEEEE. CDR3 in amino acids: CASSRVGTGVETQYF. CDR3 nucleotide sequence: TGTGCCAGCAGCCGTGTCGGGACAGGGGTAGAGACCCAGTACTTC.

The genes are TRBV2 and TRBJ1-5; no firm D call. The V gene's germline CDR1 is SNHLY and CDR2 FYNNEI. V lost 6 bases, J lost 6 bases, and 21 bases lay in between. There are 16 residues in the CDR3. Here the CDR3 reads CASRGDSNAMGQPQHF. For the CDR3, the DNA is TGTGCCAGCAGGGGCGACTCGAACGCGATGGGTCAGCCCCAGCATTTT.

The chain is built from TRBV14 and TRBJ2-2; 7 bases align to TRBD1. Germline V gives CDR1 SGHDN, CDR2 FVKESK. The ends lost 2 bases at V and 8 bases at J; junction bases unmatched: 14. This CDR3 spans 17 amino acids. The CDR3 DNA sequence: TGTGCCAGCAGCCAACTACAATCGACAGGGCATATGGGGGAGCTGTTTTTT. Its protein product is CASSQLQSTGHMGELFF.

The rearrangement joins TRBV5-1 to TRBJ1-2, with D hard to call. The CDR3 length is 15 residues. In germline, CDR1 is SGHRS, CDR2 YFSETQ. With 4 bases removed from V and 6 bases from J, the gap between germline ends came to 19 bases. In DNA, the CDR3 is TGCGCCAGCAGCAAACGGGGAGATAGCTCTCATGGCTACACCTTC. Its translation: CASSKRGDSSHGYTF.

This chain connects TRBV14 to TRBJ1-6; D is undetermined. The V end was cut by 0 bases, the J end by 4 bases, with 22 bases between. CDR1 and CDR2 (germline): SGHDN, FVKESK. This CDR3 has 20 residues. CDR3 DNA: TGTGCCAGCAGCCAAGATTCCGCCCTGATAGCTGGCACATATAATTCACCCCTCCACTTT. Protein sequence: CASSQDSALIAGTYNSPLHF.

The chain links TRBV5-1 to TRBJ1-6, with TRBD1 matching over 10 bases. The CDR3 runs 15 residues. Germline V gives CDR1 SGHRS, CDR2 YFSETQ. The V segment lost 2 bases and the J segment 10 bases; nucleotides outside the gene matches: 6. CDR3 coding DNA: TGCGCCAGCAGCTTCGGGACAGGGGAAAGCTCACCCCTCCACTTT. Its protein is CASSFGTGESSPLHF.

CDR3 coding DNA: TGTGCCAGCAGGGGGCAGAATCAGCCCCAGCATTTT. The encoded protein is CASRGQNQPQHF. The chain joins TRBV28 to TRBJ1-5; tentatively, D is TRBD1 (5 bases). Trimming stripped 6 bases from V and 4 bases from J, with 7 bases between. Germline CDR1 and CDR2: MDHEN and SYDVKM. This CDR3 has 12 amino acids.

The chain recombines TRBV9 with TRBJ2-2; 11 bases map to TRBD2. V trimming: 6 bases; J trimming: 2 bases; junction bases outside the gene matches: 6. The CDR3 extends over 16 amino acids. From germline, CDR1 is SGDLS and CDR2 YYNGEE. DNA of the CDR3: TGTGCCAGCAATTTAGCGGGGGGGTTAAACACCGGGGAGCTGTTTTTT. Translating it yields CASNLAGGLNTGELFF.

This clone showed up just a few times. The chain is built from TRBV18 and TRBJ1-1; the D gene is possibly TRBD1 (5 bases). Germline V CDR1 and CDR2: KGHSH, LQKENI. V was cut by 0 bases and J by 5 bases, with 10 bases left in between. The CDR3 is made up of 14 amino acids. The CDR3: CASSPPSGETEAFF. Written as DNA, the CDR3 is TGTGCCAGCTCACCACCATCGGGGGAAACTGAAGCTTTCTTT.

The chain uses TRBV4-2 and TRBJ1-1; D is unresolved. V dropped 3 bases and J dropped 0 bases, with 8 bases sitting between them. Germline V gives CDR1 LGHNA, CDR2 YNFKEQ. This CDR3 region has 14 residues. CDR3 sequence (DNA): TGTGCCAGCAGCCAGGATCTTATGAACACTGAAGCTTTCTTT. Amino acid sequence: CASSQDLMNTEAFF.